This T cell receptor beta chain was captured by sequencing in a study of T cell responses to AZD1222 COVID-19 vaccine. The study, taken as a whole, reports: Females made up more of the donors, who were largely white British, and clonal diversity may have come out too low. Targeting of unmutated variant regions was reportedly seen in nearly half of spike-specific TCRs. Spike-specific TCR breadth and depth were elevated following two AZD1222 doses.

A word on this clone: Its antigen is not known.

Libraries were prepared by immunoSEQ multiplex PCR; TCRdb keeps only in-frame clonotypes and omits some of them. The sample yields 130,000 or so clones, 91% seen once. Germline loops: CDR1 SGHTA, CDR2 FQGNSA. Trimming removed 4 bases at V and 7 bases at J, with 16 bases between. The CDR3 extends over 14 amino acids. The material sequenced was peripheral blood, taken 28 days after the second AZD1222 dose. The genes are TRBV7-2 and TRBJ1-1, with D tentatively TRBD1 (5 bases). This clonotype was obtained from an adult who received the AZD1222 COVID-19 vaccine. The CDR3 DNA reads as TGTGCCAGCAGCTCCGCGGGGGACGGAGTTGAAGCTTTCTTT. This codes for CASSSAGDGVEAFF. The entire variable domain, with the rest obtained from reference TRBV7-2 and TRBJ1-1, is as follows: GAGVSQSPSNKVTEKGKDVELRCDPISGHTALYWYRQSLGQGLEFLIYFQGNSAPDKSGLPSDRFSAERTGGSVSTLTIQRTQQEDSAVYLCASSSAGDGVEAFFGQGTRLTVV.